Below, 17 T cell receptor beta chains from the same sample are listed, as sequenced in a study of shared clonotypes between healthy human individuals. Clones were read by immunoSEQ multiplex PCR, and TCRdb kept only the in-frame ones, dropping some. This table has roughly 2,300,000 clones, around 92% appearing once. The sample taken for sequencing was naive CD4+ T cells from PBMCs. Documented subset: CD45RA+ positively selected. All receptors derive from a man younger than 30 in good health. Some clones in this sample may be carry-over from other donors' samples.

V usage is TRBV28 and J usage is TRBJ1-5, with a possible D match to TRBD1 (6 bases). The V gene's germline CDR1 is MDHEN and CDR2 SYDVKM. V lost 4 bases to trimming and J lost 7 bases, with 14 bases between them. The CDR3 covers 14 residues. CDR3 sequence: CASSSDRLEQPQHF. CDR3 in DNA: TGTGCCAGCAGTTCCGACAGGCTTGAGCAGCCCCAGCATTTT.

The V and J genes are TRBV15 and TRBJ2-7, with D perhaps matching TRBD1 or TRBD2 (5 bases each). Trimming removed 6 bases from V and 2 bases from J, with 14 bases in between. Germline-derived CDR1 and CDR2 are LNHNV and YYDKDF (reference sequence). This CDR3 has 14 residues. The chain's CDR3 is CATRPGSSPYEQYF. DNA for the CDR3: TGTGCCACCAGGCCAGGGAGTTCCCCCTACGAGCAGTACTTC.

The chain couples TRBV27 to TRBJ1-4; possible D gene TRBD1, 6 bases. The CDR3 sequence is 19 residues long. CDR1 is MNHEY, CDR2 SMNVEV, per germline (reference sequence). The V end lost 9 bases, the J end lost 0 bases, and 26 bases lay between the germline ends. The CDR3 region has the DNA TGTGCCAGAACCGACTACCCCCAATCGGACAGTTCAACTAATGAAAAACTGTTTTTT. This sequence encodes CARTDYPQSDSSTNEKLFF.

The CDR3 nucleotides read TGTGCCAGCAGCTGGGACAGGGGTAAAGATACGCAGTATTTT. It yields the protein CASSWDRGKDTQYF. The chain uses TRBV7-2 and TRBJ2-3, with 10 bases lining up with TRBD1. This CDR3 region has 14 residues. Trimming cost V 4 bases and J 5 bases; bases outside gene matches: 3. Germline CDR1 SGHTA, CDR2 FQGNSA.

The chain carries TRBV6-5 and TRBJ1-1, with 9 bases identical to TRBD1. CDR1 MNHEY and CDR2 SVGAGI come from the germline V gene. The J segment lost 4 bases and the V segment lost 6 bases, leaving 3 bases of the junction unmatched. The CDR3 runs 13 residues. In nucleotides, the CDR3 is TGTGCCAGCAGCCAGGGACAGGGCACTGAAGCTTTCTTT. This encodes CASSQGQGTEAFF.

This clone was observed once. This rearrangement joins TRBV20-1 to TRBJ2-5; D might be TRBD1 (5 bases). Gene TRBJ2-7 matches the end of the DNA better, so the J call may be wrong. The CDR3 has 11 residues. Germline V lookup: CDR1 DFQATT, CDR2 SNEGSKA (reference sequence). The CDR3 loop reads CSADQGDEQYF. The CDR3 DNA follows: TGCAGTGCTGATCAGGGCGACGAGCAGTACTTC.

This chain uses TRBV9 with TRBJ2-1, with D possibly being TRBD2 (6 bases). V lost 1 base and J 7 bases, leaving 15 bases between the germline ends. This CDR3 spans 15 amino acids. Germline V gene lookup returns CDR1 SGDLS and CDR2 YYNGEE. The CDR3 sequence is CASSVFSNGGNEQFF. In DNA, the CDR3 is TGTGCCAGCAGCGTATTTTCTAATGGGGGGAATGAGCAGTTCTTC.

This chain joins TRBV6-1 and TRBJ2-7; TRBD2 matches at 8 bases. Trimming removed 1 base from V and 0 bases from J; junction bases left unmatched: 8. Germline values: CDR1 MNHNS, CDR2 SASEGT. This CDR3 is built from 17 residues. In DNA form, the CDR3 reads TGTGCCAGCAGTGAAGGGGTAGCGGGACTAAGCTCCTACGAGCAGTACTTC. Its protein is CASSEGVAGLSSYEQYF.

Only one count was recorded for this clone. The chain combines TRBV7-2 with TRBJ2-7; D might be TRBD2 (5 bases). The CDR3 runs 15 residues. The germline V gene encodes CDR1 SGHTA and CDR2 FQGNSA. The V and J ends lost 5 bases and 0 bases respectively, with 14 bases between them. The CDR3 DNA reads TGTGCCAGCAGCCCCGTGAGGGCTTCCTCCTACGAGCAGTACTTC. Its translation: CASSPVRASSYEQYF.

This sequence joins TRBV4-2 and TRBJ2-7; 10 bases are a match to TRBD2. The CDR3 is made up of 15 amino acids. Per the germline V gene, CDR1 is LGHNA and CDR2 is YNFKEQ. The trim removed 1 base at V and 3 bases at J, leaving 3 bases unmatched. This chain's CDR3 is CASSQVSGRHYEQYF. CDR3 in DNA: TGTGCCAGCAGCCAAGTTAGCGGGAGGCACTACGAGCAGTACTTC.

Comments on this clone: The same CDR3 can be traced to other DNA sequences in this sample. V and J are TRBV19 and TRBJ1-4; unclear D gene. The CDR3 extends over 10 amino acids. Trimming took 9 bases from V and 3 from J, leaving 2 bases between them. Germline CDR1 reads LNHDA; CDR2 reads SQIVND (reference sequence). The CDR3 DNA is TGTGCCAGCTCTAATGAAAAACTGTTTTTT. As protein: CASSNEKLFF.

The chain recombines TRBV19 with TRBJ2-3; TRBD2 is a possible D gene (5 bases). The CDR3 loop spans 14 amino acids. The germline gives CDR1 LNHDA, CDR2 SQIVND (reference sequence). Trimming stripped 9 bases from V and 5 bases from J, with 18 bases between. The CDR3 here is CASKPRRALDTQYF. CDR3 DNA: TGTGCCAGCAAACCCCGGCGGGCGTTAGATACGCAGTATTTT. Full variable domain (remainder filled in from reference TRBV19 and TRBJ2-3): DGGITQSPKYLFRKEGQNVTLSCEQNLNHDAMYWYRQDPGQGLRLIYYSQIVNDFQKGDIAEGYSVSREKKESFPLTVTSAQKNPTAFYLCASKPRRALDTQYFGPGTRLTVL.

The genes are TRBV7-3 and TRBJ1-2, with 7 bases aligning to TRBD1. V shed 5 bases and J 8 bases; nucleotides not matched to a gene: 11. The CDR3 has 14 amino acids. Per the germline V gene, CDR1 is SGHTA and CDR2 is FQGTGA. CDR3 sequence (DNA): TGTGCCAGCAGCCAGGGGACAGAGGGTTCCGGCTACACCTTC. It yields the protein CASSQGTEGSGYTF.

This rearrangement joins TRBV4-3 to TRBJ1-4; a possible D gene is TRBD1 (6 bases). The V gene lost 4 bases and the J gene lost 11 bases, with 20 bases spanning the gap. In germline, CDR1 is LGHNA, CDR2 YSLEER. The CDR3 is made up of 15 amino acids. The CDR3 loop reads CASSRQGTGLRKLFF. The CDR3 DNA reads as TGCGCCAGCAGCCGACAAGGAACAGGGTTACGGAAACTGTTTTTT.

This clone was observed a single time. The chain is built from TRBV5-6 and TRBJ1-3; TRBD1 matches 9 bases. In germline, CDR1 is SGHDT, CDR2 YYEEEE. The length of the CDR3 is 13 residues. V lost 5 bases and J lost 7; bases outside the gene matches: 4. CDR3 nucleotides: TGTGCCAGCAGTCGGGACAGGGCCAACACCATATATTTT. Its protein is CASSRDRANTIYF.

The chain recombines TRBV19 with TRBJ2-2, with TRBD1 as a possible D gene (5 bases). Trimming removed 6 bases at V and 6 bases at J, with 11 bases between. This CDR3 region has 13 residues. Looked up from germline, CDR1 is LNHDA and CDR2 is SQIVND (reference sequence). CDR3 sequence reads: CASSLVGAGELFF. Here the CDR3 DNA reads TGTGCCAGTAGCTTGGTAGGGGCCGGGGAGCTGTTTTTT.

The rearrangement uses TRBV28 and TRBJ2-7, with 10 bases aligning to TRBD2. CDR1 MDHEN and CDR2 SYDVKM come from the germline V gene. The CDR3 is 14 residues long. CDR3 in amino acids: CAVASGSTTYEQYF. The CDR3 bases are TGTGCGGTGGCTAGCGGGAGCACGACCTACGAGCAGTACTTC.